This T cell receptor beta chain was sequenced for a study of shared T cell receptors in the human thymus. Germline lookup yields CDR1 SGHNT and CDR2 YENEEA. CDR3 length: 15 residues. Trimming at V came to 8 bases and at J to 8 bases, leaving 15 bases not matched to a gene. Assay used: immunoSEQ multiplex PCR; TCRdb lists only in-frame clones, some missing. The sample has about 500,000 clones; more than 75% are singletons. This clone showed up just once. The same specimen was also included in a second study, on human thymus T cells. This second report adds: Surgeons resected thymus tissue during corrective heart surgery.

Sequencing was performed on thymocytes. This chain links TRBV11-3 with TRBJ2-1, with TRBD1 matching 7 bases. This TCR came from a boy in the first two years of life with a congenital heart defect. CDR3: CASRGGRGGVDEQFF. The DNA for the CDR3 is TGTGCCAGCCGAGGGGGCAGGGGTGGAGTCGATGAGCAGTTCTTC.